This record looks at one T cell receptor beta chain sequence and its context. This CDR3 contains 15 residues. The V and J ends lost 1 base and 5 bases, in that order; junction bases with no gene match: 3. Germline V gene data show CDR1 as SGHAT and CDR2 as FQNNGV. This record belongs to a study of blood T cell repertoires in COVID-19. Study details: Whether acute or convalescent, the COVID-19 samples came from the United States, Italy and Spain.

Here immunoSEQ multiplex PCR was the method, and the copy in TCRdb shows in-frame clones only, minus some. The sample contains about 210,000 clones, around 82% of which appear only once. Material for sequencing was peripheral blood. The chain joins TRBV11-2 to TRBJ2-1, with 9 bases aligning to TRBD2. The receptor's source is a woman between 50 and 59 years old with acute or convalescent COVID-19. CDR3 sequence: CASSLVLAGNNEQFF. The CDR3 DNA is TGTGCCAGCAGCTTAGTTCTAGCGGGAAACAATGAGCAGTTCTTC.